A single sample gave rise to the 17 T cell receptor beta chains below, sequenced in a study of blood T cell repertoires in COVID-19. Assay: immunoSEQ multiplex PCR; the TCRdb copy retains only in-frame clones and omits some. The sample records approximately 320,000 clones, 85% being singletons. Specimen: peripheral blood. The origin of the receptors is a human donor in a cohort sampled during active COVID-19.

The chain employs TRBV11-2 and TRBJ1-2, with 9 bases that match TRBD1. The CDR3 runs to 15 residues. The ends lost 5 bases at V and 8 bases at J; junction bases unmatched: 12. The germline gives CDR1 SGHAT, CDR2 FQNNGV. CDR3 residues: CASSPNRGRPGGYTF. For the CDR3, the DNA is TGTGCCAGCAGCCCCAACAGGGGGCGTCCGGGCGGCTACACCTTC. The whole variable domain, filled in from reference TRBV11-2 and TRBJ1-2, reads EAGVAQSPRYKIIEKRQSVAFWCNPISGHATLYWYQQILGQGPKLLIQFQNNGVVDDSQLPKDRFSAERLKGVDSTLKIQPAKLEDSAVYLCASSPNRGRPGGYTFGSGTRLTVV.

This chain joins TRBV20-1 and TRBJ2-5; 7 bases are shared with TRBD2. Germline values: CDR1 DFQATT, CDR2 SNEGSKA (reference sequence). Germline trimming cut 5 bases from V and 5 bases from J; bases unmatched to any gene: 2. CDR3 size: 11 residues. CDR3 DNA sequence: TGCAGTGCTGTGGGAGGGGAGACCCAGTACTTC. It translates to CSAVGGETQYF.

The rearrangement uses TRBV5-1 and TRBJ2-2; no clear D. V was trimmed by 5 bases and J by 5 bases, leaving 7 bases between them. CDR3 size: 12 residues. Germline-derived CDR1 and CDR2 are SGHRS and YFSETQ. This CDR3 reads CASSSTTGELFF. The CDR3 DNA reads as TGCGCCAGCAGTAGCACGACCGGGGAGCTGTTTTTT.

This chain joins TRBV6-1 and TRBJ1-5; TRBD1 might be the D (6 bases). The CDR3 spans 14 residues. The V end lost 2 bases, the J end lost 5 bases, and 10 bases lay between the germline ends. The germline V gene encodes CDR1 MNHNS and CDR2 SASEGT. CDR3 region: CASSEPRGDQPQHF. CDR3 in DNA: TGTGCCAGCAGTGAACCCAGGGGTGATCAGCCCCAGCATTTT.

This chain uses TRBV6-5 with TRBJ1-5, with TRBD1 matching over 11 bases. J was trimmed by 5 bases and V by 6 bases; bases with no gene match: 3. This CDR3 is built from 14 residues. Per the germline V gene, CDR1 is MNHEY and CDR2 is SVGAGI. CDR3 coding DNA: TGTGCCAGCAGGGACAGGGGGCTGCATCAGCCCCAGCATTTT. It is translated as CASRDRGLHQPQHF.

The chain has TRBV30 and TRBJ1-1, with D perhaps matching TRBD1 (5 bases). Between the trimmed V and J ends, which lost 2 bases and 0 bases, there was a span of 10 bases. Germline V gene lookup returns CDR1 GTSNPN and CDR2 SVGIG (reference sequence). The CDR3 sequence is 14 residues long. The CDR3 region is CAWSLTGVNTEAFF. Written as DNA, the CDR3 is TGTGCCTGGAGTCTAACAGGTGTGAACACTGAAGCTTTCTTT.

This chain connects TRBV2 to TRBJ2-2; the D is unclear. The ends were cut back, 6 bases at V and 6 bases at J, with 17 bases in the middle. The CDR3 sequence is 15 residues long. Germline V gene lookup returns CDR1 SNHLY and CDR2 FYNNEI. CDR3 region: CASRFDLDSAGELFF. CDR3 DNA: TGTGCCAGCAGGTTTGACCTTGACTCGGCCGGGGAGCTGTTTTTT.

This CDR3 reads CASSVGSGDGYTF. DNA of the CDR3: TGTGCCAGCAGCGTAGGTTCAGGGGATGGCTACACCTTC. The J gene is TRBJ1-2, the V gene TRBV9; D possibly corresponds to TRBD1 (6 bases). V was pared by 0 bases and J by 6 bases, with 9 bases between. The CDR3 is made up of 13 amino acids. Looked up from germline, CDR1 is SGDLS and CDR2 is YYNGEE. The full variable domain, completed using reference TRBV9 and TRBJ1-2, is DSGVTQTPKHLITATGQRVTLRCSPRSGDLSVYWYQQSLDQGLQFLIQYYNGEERAKGNILERFSAQQFPDLHSELNLSSLELGDSALYFCASSVGSGDGYTFGSGTRLTVV.

This clone has a handful of counts. V usage is TRBV9 and J usage is TRBJ1-3; tentatively, D is TRBD1 (5 bases). From germline, CDR1 is SGDLS and CDR2 YYNGEE. The V end lost 5 bases, the J end lost 5 bases, and 8 bases lay between the germline ends. The CDR3 runs 12 residues. This CDR3 is CASRDNRNTIYF. CDR3 coding DNA: TGTGCCAGCAGGGACAACCGAAACACCATATATTTT.

V and J are TRBV11-1 and TRBJ2-2, with unresolved D. The CDR3 runs to 15 residues. V lost 2 bases, J lost 3 bases, and 10 bases lay in between. CDR1 is SGHAT and CDR2 is FQDESV in the germline V gene (reference sequence). The CDR3 spells CASSLIPGDTGELFF. In DNA form, the CDR3 reads TGTGCCAGCAGCTTAATCCCGGGTGACACCGGGGAGCTGTTTTTT. The variable domain in full, with the rest retrieved from reference TRBV11-1 and TRBJ2-2, is EAEVAQSPRYKITEKSQAVAFWCDPISGHATLYWYRQILGQGPELLVQFQDESVVDDSQLPKDRFSAERLKGVDSTLKIQPAELGDSAMYLCASSLIPGDTGELFFGEGSRLTVL.

The V call is TRBV12-3 or TRBV12-4, the J call TRBJ2-7; D call uncertain. The CDR3 length is 13 residues. The V and J ends lost 0 bases and 6 bases respectively, with 9 bases between them. DNA of the CDR3: TGTGCCAGCAGTTTAGCGCGATTTGGCGAGCAGTACTTC. As protein: CASSLARFGEQYF.

This chain connects TRBV5-5 to TRBJ2-7; TRBD1 aligns across 8 bases. The germline V gene encodes CDR1 SGHKS and CDR2 YYEKEE (reference sequence). The CDR3 length is 14 residues. V trimming: 0 bases; J trimming: 4 bases; junction bases outside the gene matches: 3. The CDR3 loop reads CASSLDRTGYEQYF. The DNA of the CDR3 is TGTGCCAGCAGCTTGGATAGGACAGGGTACGAGCAGTACTTC.

This chain joins TRBV2 and TRBJ2-1; 9 positions agree with TRBD1. The CDR3 totals 17 residues. V shed 6 bases, J shed 4 bases, and the junction held 13 bases outside the gene matches. Looked up from germline, CDR1 is SNHLY and CDR2 is FYNNEI. CDR3 residues: CASSATGTGNGYNEQFF. In nucleotides, the CDR3 is TGTGCCAGCAGCGCCACCGGGACAGGGAACGGATACAATGAGCAGTTCTTC.

This chain connects TRBV5-4 to TRBJ2-3, with D possibly being TRBD2 (6 bases). V shed 2 bases and J shed 3 bases, with 13 bases lying between them. Germline V CDR1 and CDR2: SGHNT, YYREEE (reference sequence). This CDR3 contains 15 residues. CDR3 sequence reads: CASSFGLASTDTQYF. CDR3 in DNA: TGTGCCAGCAGCTTCGGGCTAGCGAGTACAGATACGCAGTATTTT.

The rearrangement joins TRBV9 to TRBJ2-1; 9 bases fit TRBD1. The V segment lost 3 bases and the J segment 0 bases; nucleotides outside the gene matches: 4. Germline CDR1 is SGDLS and CDR2 is YYNGEE. The CDR3 loop spans 16 amino acids. The CDR3, as DNA: TGTGCCAGCAGCGCCCACAGGGGGCTCTCCTACAATGAGCAGTTCTTC. This codes for CASSAHRGLSYNEQFF.

The chain combines TRBV27 with TRBJ2-5, with a tentative D call TRBD2 (6 bases). CDR1 and CDR2 (germline): MNHEY, SMNVEV (reference sequence). Trimming removed 3 bases at V and 3 bases at J, with 11 bases between. The CDR3 is made up of 14 amino acids. The CDR3 protein is CASSFGGYKETQYF. The CDR3 DNA follows: TGTGCCAGCAGTTTTGGGGGGTATAAAGAGACCCAGTACTTC.

The V gene is TRBV9, the J gene TRBJ1-1, with no clear D. This CDR3 contains 16 residues. The germline V gene encodes CDR1 SGDLS and CDR2 YYNGEE. V lost 3 bases, J lost 3 bases, and 18 bases lay in between. The CDR3 DNA reads as TGTGCCAGCAGCGGAGGTCTCGTTTCTGACCACACTGAAGCTTTCTTT. Encoded protein: CASSGGLVSDHTEAFF.